A selection of T cell receptor beta chains follows, all from one sample in a study of early T cells in non-severe SARS-CoV-2 infection. TCRdb re-derived calls from the 5' RACE reads in MiXCR, one entry per CDR3 protein. The sample includes about 33,000 distinct CDR3 sequences, 4.7% seen only once; the top ten take around 8%. The sequencing input was whole blood. The receptors derive from an adult who was a healthcare worker with PCR-confirmed SARS-CoV-2 infection or an uninfected control (not recorded which). Each CDR3 is given with its conserved first and last residue. Each record gives: J gene, D gene, V gene, clone size, CDR3 protein, CDR3 DNA. A D gene is named only where the DNA matches it firmly. Clone size is given for some rows only: seen once, a few or many times, or a class if the clone is expanded.

>TRBJ1-3|.|TRBV10-1|few
CASSESGISGNTIYF
TGCGCCAGCAGTGAGTCGGGCATCTCTGGAAACACCATATATTTT
>TRBJ1-2|.|TRBV7-9|many
CASSLSDGRRYGYTF
TGTGCCAGCAGCTTAAGCGATGGCAGGCGCTATGGCTACACCTTC
>TRBJ1-3|.|TRBV4-3|.
CASSTRVISENTIYF
TGCGCCAGCAGCACCAGGGTAATCTCTGAAAACACCATATATTTT
>TRBJ1-6|TRBD1|TRBV13|many
CASSLGSGTGGSPLHF
TGTGCCAGCAGCTTAGGCTCCGGGACAGGAGGTTCACCCCTCCACTTT
>TRBJ2-1|.|TRBV3-1|many
CASSQRGAANEQFF
TGTGCCAGCAGCCAGAGGGGGGCCGCTAATGAGCAGTTCTTC
>TRBJ2-7|.|TRBV19|many
CASRPTGNTYEQYF
TGTGCCAGTAGACCAACAGGGAACACCTACGAGCAGTACTTC
>TRBJ1-1|.|TRBV5-6|many
CASSLIGEKTEAFF
TGTGCCAGCAGCTTGATCGGGGAGAAAACTGAAGCTTTCTTT
>TRBJ2-7|.|TRBV11-2|.
CASRSTGTYEQYF
TGTGCCAGCAGATCTACAGGTACCTACGAGCAGTACTTC
>TRBJ2-2|.|TRBV7-8|many
CASSPGGTGELFF
TGTGCCAGCAGCCCCGGGGGCACCGGGGAGCTGTTTTTT
>TRBJ1-4|TRBD1|TRBV3-1|few
CASSYGQGARTNEKLFF
TGTGCCAGCAGCTATGGACAGGGGGCCAGAACTAATGAAAAACTGTTTTTT
>TRBJ1-6|.|TRBV28|many
CASSLFNRGSSYNSPLHF
TGTGCCAGCAGTTTATTTAATCGAGGGAGCTCCTATAATTCACCCCTCCACTTT
>TRBJ1-4|.|TRBV12-3/TRBV12-4|few
CASRGPGSTEKLFF
TGTGCCAGCAGGGGACCCGGGTCCACTGAAAAACTGTTTTTT
>TRBJ2-7|.|TRBV12-3/TRBV12-4|many
CASSSPTSTEQYF
TGTGCCAGCAGCTCACCTACATCAACCGAGCAGTACTTC
>TRBJ2-1|TRBD2|TRBV10-3|many
CAISPGLAGSANEQFF
TGTGCCATCAGCCCTGGACTAGCGGGGTCGGCAAATGAGCAGTTCTTC
>TRBJ2-3|TRBD2|TRBV7-9|.
CASRLPSGGTDTQYF
TGTGCCAGCAGGTTACCTAGCGGGGGAACAGATACGCAGTATTTT
>TRBJ1-1|TRBD1|TRBV5-1|many
CASSPGQVNEAFF
TGCGCCAGCAGCCCGGGACAGGTTAACGAAGCTTTCTTT
>TRBJ2-1|.|TRBV7-9|many
CASSVPGVSYNEQFF
TGTGCCAGCAGCGTTCCGGGGGTTAGCTACAATGAGCAGTTCTTC
>TRBJ2-5|TRBD1|TRBV5-1|.
CASSLRTGTQETQYF
TGCGCCAGCAGCTTGAGGACAGGGACCCAAGAGACCCAGTACTTC
>TRBJ2-7|.|TRBV7-3|many
CASSLAGASSYEQYF
TGTGCCAGCAGCTTAGCGGGGGCCTCTTCCTACGAGCAGTACTTC
>TRBJ2-1|.|TRBV30|many
CAWSVNSGNEQFF
TGTGCCTGGAGTGTAAACTCCGGGAATGAGCAGTTCTTC
>TRBJ2-7|.|TRBV12-3/TRBV12-4|few
CASSSGQSPYF
TGTGCCAGCAGTTCTGGCCAGAGTCCGTACTTC
>TRBJ1-1|.|TRBV20-1|.
CSAWMNTEAFF
TGCAGTGCTTGGATGAACACTGAAGCTTTCTTT
>TRBJ2-3|.|TRBV27|few
CASNELTGPTDTQYF
TGTGCCAGCAACGAACTGACGGGCCCCACAGATACGCAGTATTTT
>TRBJ2-5|.|TRBV20-1|many
CSARDEWVETQYF
TGCAGTGCTAGAGATGAGTGGGTGGAGACCCAGTACTTC
>TRBJ2-7|.|TRBV11-2|many
CASSFQGPTQYF
TGTGCCAGCAGCTTCCAGGGACCCACGCAGTACTTC
>TRBJ2-1|.|TRBV7-9|.
CASRNSLWDNEQFF
TGTGCCAGCAGGAATAGCCTCTGGGACAATGAGCAGTTCTTC
>TRBJ2-2|TRBD2|TRBV6-6|many
CASRAPGLAVAGELFF
TGTGCCAGCAGGGCTCCGGGACTAGCGGTCGCCGGGGAGCTGTTTTTT
>TRBJ1-1|TRBD1|TRBV18|few
CASSPPNRQGLTEAFF
TGTGCCAGCTCACCACCGAACAGACAGGGGCTCACTGAAGCTTTCTTT
>TRBJ2-2|.|TRBV12-3/TRBV12-4|.
CASSSRHDSGELFF
TGTGCCAGCAGTTCTCGACATGATTCGGGGGAGCTGTTTTTT
>TRBJ2-7|.|TRBV7-9|many
CASSPGGGAWEQYF
TGTGCCAGCAGCCCTGGGGGTGGGGCTTGGGAGCAGTACTTC
>TRBJ1-1|.|TRBV7-9|few
CASSLALLAEAFF
TGTGCCAGCAGCTTAGCGCTACTCGCTGAAGCTTTCTTT
>TRBJ2-7|.|TRBV7-2|many
CASSLGSKEQYF
TGTGCCAGCAGCTTAGGGTCTAAGGAGCAGTACTTC
>TRBJ2-3|TRBD2|TRBV7-2|medium-sized
CASSSELTSGGTDTQYF
TGTGCCAGCAGCTCAGAGCTAACTAGCGGGGGCACAGATACGCAGTATTTT
>TRBJ2-7|.|TRBV23-1|few
CASSPRCLYEQYF
TGCGCCAGCAGTCCGAGGTGTTTGTACGAGCAGTACTTC
>TRBJ2-7|TRBD1|TRBV5-4|many
CASSTGTAYEQYF
TGTGCCAGCAGCACCGGGACAGCCTACGAGCAGTACTTC
>TRBJ2-7|.|TRBV24-1|many
CATSDPSRSDEQYF
TGTGCCACCAGTGATCCCTCCAGGAGCGACGAGCAGTACTTC
>TRBJ2-5|.|TRBV10-3|many
CAISERGAARETQYF
TGTGCCATCAGTGAGCGGGGCGCCGCACGGGAGACCCAGTACTTC
>TRBJ1-1|.|TRBV20-1|few
CSARDLATNTEAFF
TGCAGTGCTAGAGATCTGGCGACGAACACTGAAGCTTTCTTT
>TRBJ2-5|.|TRBV11-2|many
CASSLRRRGGETQYF
TGTGCCAGCAGCTTACGCCGCAGGGGCGGAGAGACCCAGTACTTC
>TRBJ2-1|TRBD1|TRBV6-1|many
CASSELAYTGQGAGNEQFF
TGTGCCAGCAGTGAACTGGCTTATACGGGACAGGGGGCGGGCAATGAGCAGTTCTTC
>TRBJ2-1|TRBD2|TRBV13|few
CASGLAGMSYNEQFF
TGTGCCAGCGGACTAGCGGGCATGTCCTACAATGAGCAGTTCTTC
>TRBJ1-5|.|TRBV2|many
CASSEAREPQHF
TGTGCCAGCAGTGAAGCAAGGGAGCCCCAGCATTTT
>TRBJ1-3|.|TRBV10-3|many
CAISERNDAGNTIYF
TGTGCCATCAGTGAGAGGAATGATGCTGGAAACACCATATATTTT
>TRBJ1-1|.|TRBV7-6|many
CASAQGTDTEVFF
TGTGCCAGTGCACAGGGTACGGACACTGAAGTTTTCTTT
>TRBJ1-1|.|TRBV28|few
CASSLTGSNTEAFF
TGTGCCAGCAGTTTGACAGGATCGAACACTGAAGCTTTCTTT
>TRBJ2-1|.|TRBV4-2|few
CASSQERGGYNEQFF
TGTGCCAGCAGCCAAGAAAGGGGGGGTTACAATGAGCAGTTCTTC
>TRBJ2-1|.|TRBV6-1|many
CASSDTQYNEQFF
TGTGCCAGCAGTGACACACAGTACAATGAGCAGTTCTTC
>TRBJ2-6|.|TRBV12-3/TRBV12-4|many
CASSLKFAGANVLTF
TGTGCCAGCAGTTTAAAATTTGCTGGGGCCAACGTCCTGACTTTC
>TRBJ1-1|.|TRBV18|many
CASSPNWGNTEAFF
TGTGCCAGCTCACCGAATTGGGGGAACACTGAAGCTTTCTTT
>TRBJ2-3|TRBD1|TRBV28|few
CASSLAGGRHSQYF
TGTGCCAGCAGTTTAGCAGGGGGCAGACATTCGCAGTATTTT
>TRBJ2-3|.|TRBV7-6|many
CASSFGRETGTDTQYF
TGTGCCAGCAGCTTCGGTCGGGAGACGGGCACAGATACGCAGTATTTT
>TRBJ2-7|.|TRBV6-2/TRBV6-3|few
CASTTGTNTYEQYF
TGTGCCAGCACCACCGGGACAAACACCTACGAGCAGTACTTC
>TRBJ2-1|TRBD1|TRBV7-3|.
CASSPGGTRNEQFF
TGTGCCAGCAGCCCAGGGGGAACGAGGAATGAGCAGTTCTTC